This TCR beta chain was sequenced in a study of read filtering for tumor transcriptome and immune sequencing. This clonotype was counted ten times or more. Its antigen remains unidentified. Molecular barcoded adaptors covering alpha/delta and beta/gamma chains were used on roughly 400 ng RNA. TCRdb analysed the reads with MiXCR anew, one entry per CDR3 protein. The table has 40,000 or so distinct CDR3 sequences, less than 15% seen once. General study points: In IR-seq, single-read clonotypes were around four fifths of clonotypes but approximately 4% of reads.

V lost 0 bases and J 2 bases, leaving 7 bases between the germline ends. This CDR3 is 14 amino acids long. Germline CDR1 MNHEY, CDR2 SVGAGI. The V call is TRBV6-5, the J call TRBJ2-5, with D possibly matching TRBD1 (5 bases). This sequence originates from a donor aged 40 or older with multiple myeloma. Sequenced: a population of CD138-negative cells sorted from bone marrow. In DNA form, the CDR3 reads TGTGCCAGCAGTTACTCCGACAGACAAGAGACCCAGTACTTC. The encoded protein is CASSYSDRQETQYF.